This TCR beta chain was profiled in a study of shared clonotypes between healthy human individuals. Study overall: With ages of 18 to 49, the donors were a couple of women and a few men.

This clone was recorded only once. The protocol was immunoSEQ multiplex PCR, while the TCRdb copy is restricted to in-frame clones and leaves out a portion. This sample has millions of clones, with more than 80% found just once. The CDR3 is made up of 16 amino acids. V shed 0 bases and J 5 bases; nucleotides not matched to a gene: 4. Looked up from germline, CDR1 is MNHNY and CDR2 is SVGAGI (reference sequence). The chain joins TRBV6-6 to TRBJ2-1; 10 nucleotides agree with TRBD2. The sample was naive CD4+ T cells sorted from blood. The subset is: CD45RA+ positively selected. The receptor was isolated from a man between 18 and 29 years old in good health. The CDR3: CASSYSLAGADNEQFF. The CDR3 DNA reads as TGTGCCAGCAGTTACTCCCTAGCGGGGGCCGACAATGAGCAGTTCTTC.